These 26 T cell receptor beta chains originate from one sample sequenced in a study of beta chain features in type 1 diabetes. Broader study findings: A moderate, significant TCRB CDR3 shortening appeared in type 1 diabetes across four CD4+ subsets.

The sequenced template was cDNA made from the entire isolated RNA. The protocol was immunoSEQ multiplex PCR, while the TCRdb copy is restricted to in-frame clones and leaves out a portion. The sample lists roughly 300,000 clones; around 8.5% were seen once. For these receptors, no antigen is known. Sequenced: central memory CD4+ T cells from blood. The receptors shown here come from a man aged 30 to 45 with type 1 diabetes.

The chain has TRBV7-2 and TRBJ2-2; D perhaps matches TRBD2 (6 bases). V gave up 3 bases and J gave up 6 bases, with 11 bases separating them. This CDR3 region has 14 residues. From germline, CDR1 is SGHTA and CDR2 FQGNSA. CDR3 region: CASSFRRAAGELFF. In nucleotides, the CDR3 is TGTGCCAGCAGCTTTAGGAGGGCAGCCGGGGAGCTGTTTTTT.

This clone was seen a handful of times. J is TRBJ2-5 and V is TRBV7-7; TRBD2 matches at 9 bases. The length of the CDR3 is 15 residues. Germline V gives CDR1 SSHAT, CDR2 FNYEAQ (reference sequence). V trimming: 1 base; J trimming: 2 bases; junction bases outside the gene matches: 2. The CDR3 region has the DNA TGTGCCAGCAGCTTAGGAACTAGCGGGCAAGAGACCCAGTACTTC. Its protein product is CASSLGTSGQETQYF.

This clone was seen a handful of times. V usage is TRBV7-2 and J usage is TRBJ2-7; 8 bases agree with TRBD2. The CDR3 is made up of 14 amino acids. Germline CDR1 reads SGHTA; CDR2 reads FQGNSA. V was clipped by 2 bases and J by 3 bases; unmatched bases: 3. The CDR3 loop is CASSLSSGDYEQYF. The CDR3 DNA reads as TGTGCCAGCAGCTTAAGTAGCGGGGACTACGAGCAGTACTTC.

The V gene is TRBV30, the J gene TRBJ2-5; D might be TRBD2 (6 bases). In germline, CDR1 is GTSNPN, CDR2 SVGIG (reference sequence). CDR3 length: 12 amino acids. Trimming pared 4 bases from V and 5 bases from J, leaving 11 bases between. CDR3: CAWTAGRETQYF. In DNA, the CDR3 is TGTGCCTGGACCGCGGGGAGGGAGACCCAGTACTTC. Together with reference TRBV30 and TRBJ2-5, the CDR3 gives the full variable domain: SQTIHQWPATLVQPVGSPLSLECTVEGTSNPNLYWYRQAAGRGLQLLFYSVGIGQISSEVPQNLSASRPQDRQFILSSKKLLLSDSGFYLCAWTAGRETQYFGPGTRLLVL.

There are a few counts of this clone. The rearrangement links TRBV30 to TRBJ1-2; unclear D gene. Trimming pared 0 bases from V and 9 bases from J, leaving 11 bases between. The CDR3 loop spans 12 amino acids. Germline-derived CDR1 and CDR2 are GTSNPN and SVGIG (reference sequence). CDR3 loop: CAWSVSDGRYTF. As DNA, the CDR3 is TGTGCCTGGAGTGTAAGTGACGGCCGCTACACCTTC.

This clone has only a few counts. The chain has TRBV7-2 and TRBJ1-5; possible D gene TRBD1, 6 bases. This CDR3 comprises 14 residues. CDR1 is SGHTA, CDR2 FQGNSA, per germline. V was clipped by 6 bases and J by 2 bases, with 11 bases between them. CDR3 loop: CASSSRQGNQPQHF. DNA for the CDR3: TGTGCCAGCAGTTCTAGACAGGGCAATCAGCCCCAGCATTTT. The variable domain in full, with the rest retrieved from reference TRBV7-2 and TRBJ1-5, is GAGVSQSPSNKVTEKGKDVELRCDPISGHTALYWYRQSLGQGLEFLIYFQGNSAPDKSGLPSDRFSAERTGGSVSTLTIQRTQQEDSAVYLCASSSRQGNQPQHFGDGTRLSIL.

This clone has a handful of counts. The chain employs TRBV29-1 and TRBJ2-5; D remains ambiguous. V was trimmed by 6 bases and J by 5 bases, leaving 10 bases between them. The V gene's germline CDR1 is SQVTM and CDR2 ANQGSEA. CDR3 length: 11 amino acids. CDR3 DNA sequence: TGCAGCGTGCAAAGCTCGGAGACCCAGTACTTC. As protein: CSVQSSETQYF.

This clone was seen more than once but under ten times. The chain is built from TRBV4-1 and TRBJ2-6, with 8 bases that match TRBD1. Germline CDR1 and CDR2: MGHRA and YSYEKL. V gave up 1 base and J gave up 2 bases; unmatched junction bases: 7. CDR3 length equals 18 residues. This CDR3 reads CASSQAPQGEAGANVLTF. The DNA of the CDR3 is TGCGCCAGCAGCCAAGCCCCACAGGGGGAAGCTGGGGCCAACGTCCTGACTTTC.

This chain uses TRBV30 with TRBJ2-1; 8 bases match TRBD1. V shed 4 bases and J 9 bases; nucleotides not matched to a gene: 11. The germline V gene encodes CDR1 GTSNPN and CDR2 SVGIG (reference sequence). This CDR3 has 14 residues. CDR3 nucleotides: TGTGCCTGGAACGGACAGGGAATGAAGGGTGAGCAGTTCTTC. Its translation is CAWNGQGMKGEQFF.

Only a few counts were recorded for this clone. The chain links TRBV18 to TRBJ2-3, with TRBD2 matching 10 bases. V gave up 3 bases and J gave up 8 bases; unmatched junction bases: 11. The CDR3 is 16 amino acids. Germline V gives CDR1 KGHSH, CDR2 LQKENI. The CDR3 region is CASSPSASGGAGTQYF. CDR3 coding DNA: TGTGCCAGCTCACCCTCTGCAAGCGGGGGGGCCGGTACGCAGTATTTT.

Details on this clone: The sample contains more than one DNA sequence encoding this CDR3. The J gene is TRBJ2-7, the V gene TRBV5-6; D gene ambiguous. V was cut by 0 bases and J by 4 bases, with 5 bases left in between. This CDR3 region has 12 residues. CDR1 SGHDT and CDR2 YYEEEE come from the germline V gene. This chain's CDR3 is CASSLAHYEQYF. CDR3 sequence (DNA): TGTGCCAGCAGCTTGGCCCATTACGAGCAGTACTTC.

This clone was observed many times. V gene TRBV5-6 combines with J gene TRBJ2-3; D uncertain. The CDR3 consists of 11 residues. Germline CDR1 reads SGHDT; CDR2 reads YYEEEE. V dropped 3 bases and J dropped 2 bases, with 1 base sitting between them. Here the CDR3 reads CASSYTDTQYF. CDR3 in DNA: TGTGCCAGCAGCTACACAGATACGCAGTATTTT.

The CDR3, as DNA: TGTGCCAGCAGCCCGGGGGCGGGCACAGATACGCAGTATTTT. Translated: CASSPGAGTDTQYF. The chain is built from TRBV7-2 and TRBJ2-3; the D gene could be TRBD1 or TRBD2 (6 bases each). Deletions cut 5 bases from V and 1 base from J, with 10 bases between. Per the germline V gene, CDR1 is SGHTA and CDR2 is FQGNSA. The CDR3 is 14 residues long.

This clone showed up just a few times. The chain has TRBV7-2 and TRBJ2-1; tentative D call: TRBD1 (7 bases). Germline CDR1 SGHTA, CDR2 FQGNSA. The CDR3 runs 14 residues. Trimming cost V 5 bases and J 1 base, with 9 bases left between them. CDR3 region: CASSQGGSYNEQFF. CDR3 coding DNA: TGTGCCAGCAGCCAGGGGGGATCCTACAATGAGCAGTTCTTC.

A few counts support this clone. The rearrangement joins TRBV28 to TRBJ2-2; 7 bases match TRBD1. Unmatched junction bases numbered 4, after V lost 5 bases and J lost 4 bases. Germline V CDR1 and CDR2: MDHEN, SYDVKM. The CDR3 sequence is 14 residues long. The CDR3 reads CASSAPGGTGELFF. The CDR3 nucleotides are TGTGCCAGCAGTGCGCCAGGGGGCACCGGGGAGCTGTTTTTT.

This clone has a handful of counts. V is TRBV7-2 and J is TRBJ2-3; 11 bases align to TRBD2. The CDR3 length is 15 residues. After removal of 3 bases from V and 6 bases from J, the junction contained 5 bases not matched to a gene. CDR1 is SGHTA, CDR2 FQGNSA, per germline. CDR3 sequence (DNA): TGTGCCAGCAGCTTCCCTAGCGGGGGGCTTGATACGCAGTATTTT. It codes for CASSFPSGGLDTQYF.

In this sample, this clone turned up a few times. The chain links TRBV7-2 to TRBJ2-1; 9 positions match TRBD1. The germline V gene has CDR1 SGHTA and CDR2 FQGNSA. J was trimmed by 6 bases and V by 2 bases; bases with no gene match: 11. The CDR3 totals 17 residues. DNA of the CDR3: TGTGCCAGCAGCTTAACCCCCTCCGGGACAGGGATCAATGAGCAGTTCTTC. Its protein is CASSLTPSGTGINEQFF.

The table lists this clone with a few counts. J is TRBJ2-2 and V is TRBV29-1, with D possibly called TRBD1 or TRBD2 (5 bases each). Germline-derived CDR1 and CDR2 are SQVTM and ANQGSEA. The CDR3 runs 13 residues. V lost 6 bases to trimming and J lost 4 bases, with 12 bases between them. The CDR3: CSVGERATGELFF. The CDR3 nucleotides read TGCAGCGTGGGGGAACGGGCCACCGGGGAGCTGTTTTTT.

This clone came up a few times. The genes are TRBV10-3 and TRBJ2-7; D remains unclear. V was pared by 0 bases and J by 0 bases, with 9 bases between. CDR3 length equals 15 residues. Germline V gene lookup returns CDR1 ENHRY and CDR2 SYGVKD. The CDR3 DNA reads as TGTGCCATCAGTGAGTCGATACGGTACTCCTACGAGCAGTACTTC. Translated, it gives CAISESIRYSYEQYF.

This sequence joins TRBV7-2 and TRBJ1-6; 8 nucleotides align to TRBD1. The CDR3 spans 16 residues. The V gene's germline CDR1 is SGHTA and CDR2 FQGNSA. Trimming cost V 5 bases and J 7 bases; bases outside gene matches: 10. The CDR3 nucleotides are TGTGCCAGCAGCCCAGTTGGACAGGGAGGGAATTCACCCCTCCACTTT. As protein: CASSPVGQGGNSPLHF.

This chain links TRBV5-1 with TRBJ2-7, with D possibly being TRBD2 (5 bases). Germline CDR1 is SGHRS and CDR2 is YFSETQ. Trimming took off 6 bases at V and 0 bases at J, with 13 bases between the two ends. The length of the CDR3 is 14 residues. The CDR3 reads CASKLGEGSYEQYF. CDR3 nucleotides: TGCGCCAGCAAGCTTGGTGAGGGCTCCTACGAGCAGTACTTC.

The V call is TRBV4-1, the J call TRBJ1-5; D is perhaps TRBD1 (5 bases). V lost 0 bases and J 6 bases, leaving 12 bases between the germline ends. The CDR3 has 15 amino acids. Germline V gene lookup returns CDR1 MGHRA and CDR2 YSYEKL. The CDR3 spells CASSQDGGVGQPQHF. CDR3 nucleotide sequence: TGCGCCAGCAGCCAAGATGGGGGGGTCGGTCAGCCCCAGCATTTT.

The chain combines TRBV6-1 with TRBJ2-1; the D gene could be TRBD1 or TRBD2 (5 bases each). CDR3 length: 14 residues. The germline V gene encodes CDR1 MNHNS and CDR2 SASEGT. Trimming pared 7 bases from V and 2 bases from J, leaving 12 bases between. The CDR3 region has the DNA TGTGCCAGCATATCTGGGACGGCCTACAATGAGCAGTTCTTC. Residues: CASISGTAYNEQFF.

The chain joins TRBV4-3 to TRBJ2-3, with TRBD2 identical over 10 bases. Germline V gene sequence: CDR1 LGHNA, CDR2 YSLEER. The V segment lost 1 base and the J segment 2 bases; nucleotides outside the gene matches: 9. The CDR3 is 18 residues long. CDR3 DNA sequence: TGCGCCAGCAGCCAAGCCAGCGGGGGGGCTGGGTTCACAGATACGCAGTATTTT. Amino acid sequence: CASSQASGGAGFTDTQYF.

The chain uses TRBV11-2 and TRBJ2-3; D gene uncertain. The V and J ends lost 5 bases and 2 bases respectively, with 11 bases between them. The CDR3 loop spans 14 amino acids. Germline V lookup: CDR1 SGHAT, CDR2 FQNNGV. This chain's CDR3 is CASSPALATDTQYF. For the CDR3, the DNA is TGTGCCAGCAGCCCCGCCCTTGCCACAGATACGCAGTATTTT.

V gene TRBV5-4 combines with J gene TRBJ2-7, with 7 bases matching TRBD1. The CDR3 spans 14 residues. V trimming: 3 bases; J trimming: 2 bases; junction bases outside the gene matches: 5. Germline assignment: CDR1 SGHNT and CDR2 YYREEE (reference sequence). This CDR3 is CASSSGTDTYEQYF. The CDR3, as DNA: TGTGCCAGCAGCTCCGGGACAGACACCTACGAGCAGTACTTC. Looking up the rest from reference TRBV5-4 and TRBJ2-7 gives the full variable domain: ETGVTQSPTHLIKTRGQQVTLRCSSQSGHNTVSWYQQALGQGPQFIFQYYREEENGRGNFPPRFSGLQFPNYSSELNVNALELDDSALYLCASSSGTDTYEQYFGPGTRLTVT.